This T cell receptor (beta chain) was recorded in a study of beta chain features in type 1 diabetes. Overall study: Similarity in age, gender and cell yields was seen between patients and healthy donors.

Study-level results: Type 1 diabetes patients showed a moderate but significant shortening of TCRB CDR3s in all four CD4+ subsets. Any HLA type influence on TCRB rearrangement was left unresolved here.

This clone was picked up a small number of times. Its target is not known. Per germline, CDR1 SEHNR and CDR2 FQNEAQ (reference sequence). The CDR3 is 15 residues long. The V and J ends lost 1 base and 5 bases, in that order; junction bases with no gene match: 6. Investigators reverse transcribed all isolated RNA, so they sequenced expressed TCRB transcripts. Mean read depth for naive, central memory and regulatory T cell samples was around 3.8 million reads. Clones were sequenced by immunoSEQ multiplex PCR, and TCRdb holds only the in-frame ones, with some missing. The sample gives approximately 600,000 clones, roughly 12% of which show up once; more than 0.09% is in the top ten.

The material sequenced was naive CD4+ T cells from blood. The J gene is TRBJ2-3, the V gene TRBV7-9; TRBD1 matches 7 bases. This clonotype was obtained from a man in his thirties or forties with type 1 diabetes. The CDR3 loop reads CASSLGGQVQDTQYF. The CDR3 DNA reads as TGTGCCAGCAGCTTAGGAGGACAGGTCCAAGATACGCAGTATTTT.